This T cell receptor (beta chain) was identified during a study of shared clonotypes between healthy human individuals (dated by TCRdb to about 2020). About the study as a whole: The cohort included three men and a couple of women between 18 and 49 years of age. For each donor, CD4 naive and CD4 memory were each run on three plates, CD8 naive on two plates, and CD8 memory on one plate. To estimate repertoire size and how much clonotypes are shared between individuals, the study performed deep sequencing of blood TCR repertoires from a handful of healthy adults. Libraries were prepared and TCR repertoires were sequenced by different laboratories using diverse techniques, in order to increase sequencing depth and limit assay-specific biases. Between about 0.8 and 9 billion PBMCs per donor were obtained by leukapheresis. What the research found in general, with its limitations: Clonotypes shared by all four sorted-subset donors showed higher generation probabilities than non-shared clonotypes. Estimated clonotype richness was generally larger for naive than for memory subsets. Sharing across a few donors was observed for approximately 4.6% of naive CD4, around 3.5% of naive CD8, over 2% of memory CD4, and less than 0.45% of memory CD8 clonotypes. Rarefaction of sorted-subset datasets indicated incomplete sequencing despite the large sequencing depth. Pairwise subsampling indicated that sequencing depth was expected to affect the degree of clonotype sharing among donors. The genetic and exposure-history diversity represented was limited by the small number of donors. Sampling was restricted to blood, and TCR repertoires in tissues likely differ from the TCR repertoires found in blood.

CDR1 SGHRS and CDR2 YFSETQ were looked up in the germline V gene. Relative to germline, V is missing 4 bases and J is missing 6 bases, with 9 bases of the junction outside any gene match. Inclusive of the bounding cysteine and phenylalanine, the CDR3 is 14 residues long. This entry keeps only the CDR3 DNA: 42 bases, framed from base 1. Using the deep immunoSEQ assay, TCR CDR3 regions were amplified from genomic DNA by multiplex PCR. For each cell subset, the extracted genomic DNA was distributed evenly across all wells of several immunoSEQ 96-well plates, and each plate served as one replicate. For sorted subsets, around 0.2 ug of genomic DNA, equivalent to some 30,000 T cell genomes, went into each replicate PCR. Purified libraries were measured with a Qubit 3.0 fluorometer, size-checked on a Bioanalyzer 2100, and measured again with the KAPA Library Quantification kit. Every immunoSEQ 96-well plate was sequenced on a dedicated single-read 150-cycle Illumina NextSeq 550 flow cell. In the original analysis: Because the immunoSEQ output held only junctional sequences and lacked quality scores, the filtering could not match the filtering applied to full-length reads. Sequences were annotated with PyIR, a Python wrapper for IgBLAST v1.9, using IMGT germline references to assign V/J genes and CDR3. Any read was removed if the V/J assignment was weak (E-value above 1e-6), the CDR3 was missing, or the read contained stop codons, out-of-frame junctions, or ambiguous translated residues. V3J clonotypes were defined as sequences sharing an identical inferred V gene, J gene, and CDR3 amino acid sequence. The percentage overlap between two repertoires was calculated by dividing the number of shared unique clonotypes by the size of the smaller repertoire. Richness of each repertoire was evaluated using RTK rarefaction, the Chao1 estimator, and Recon v2.1 estimates of unobserved clonotypes. Generation probabilities for all TCRbeta clonotypes obtained by the gDNA method from a handful of donors were computed using OLGA. What TCRdb holds here is the immuneACCESS table cut down to in-frame rearrangements. Part of the clones is not present; checked against another copy, under half of the missing clones reflect an unresolved V gene, and the others are unexplained. That table gives V, J and clone size, and the DNA gave D and trimming. The sample contains roughly 650,000 clones, around 97% of them found a single time. The ten largest account for about 0.057% of the sample.

Donors were healthy HIV-negative adults with no recently reported acute infections or vaccinations. Every donor was a Caucasian adult living in Nashville, Tennessee, USA. CD4+ T cells were enriched through magnetic negative selection, after which naive cells were positively selected on CD45RA and the remaining negative fraction served as the memory subset. Blood was obtained by leukapheresis, after which PBMCs were separated by Ficoll-Histopaque density gradient centrifugation and cryopreserved in liquid nitrogen vapor phase. Analytical flow cytometry was used to check the purity and quantity of each magnetically sorted T cell population. Genomic DNA was isolated from every sorted fraction and measured by UV absorbance on a Nanodrop 2000c. About this clone itself: Its binding antigen is unknown. No clone much larger than this one lies a single base away; base qualities are absent.

The sequence was collected from a woman in her twenties or thirties in good health. The sample consisted of naive CD4+ T cells sorted from blood. The cell subset or site label, as the study defines it: CD45RA+ positively selected. The chain uses TRBV5-1 and TRBJ2-7; the junction holds 8 bases that match TRBD2. The CDR3 sequence is CASSQPGTRGEQYF. The bases are TGCGCCAGCAGCCAGCCCGGGACTAGAGGCGAGCAGTACTTC.